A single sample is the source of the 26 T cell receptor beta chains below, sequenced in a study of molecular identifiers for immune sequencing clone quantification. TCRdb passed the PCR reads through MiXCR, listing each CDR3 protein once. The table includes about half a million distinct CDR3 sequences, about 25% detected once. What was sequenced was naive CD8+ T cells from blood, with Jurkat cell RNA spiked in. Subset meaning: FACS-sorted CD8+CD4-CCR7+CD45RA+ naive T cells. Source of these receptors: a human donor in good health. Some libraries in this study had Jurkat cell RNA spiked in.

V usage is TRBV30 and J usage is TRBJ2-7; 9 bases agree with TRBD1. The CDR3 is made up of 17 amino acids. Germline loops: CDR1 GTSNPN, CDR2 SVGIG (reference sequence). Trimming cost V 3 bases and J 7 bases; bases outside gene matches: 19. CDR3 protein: CAWSGWAPRGQGREQYF. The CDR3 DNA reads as TGTGCCTGGAGCGGTTGGGCACCGAGGGGACAGGGAAGGGAGCAGTACTTC.

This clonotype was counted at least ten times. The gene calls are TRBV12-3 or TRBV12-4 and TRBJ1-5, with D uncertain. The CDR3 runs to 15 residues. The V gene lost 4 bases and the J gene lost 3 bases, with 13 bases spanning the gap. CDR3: CASSSAMEFNQPQHF. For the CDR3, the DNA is TGTGCCAGCAGTTCCGCGATGGAGTTCAATCAGCCCCAGCATTTT.

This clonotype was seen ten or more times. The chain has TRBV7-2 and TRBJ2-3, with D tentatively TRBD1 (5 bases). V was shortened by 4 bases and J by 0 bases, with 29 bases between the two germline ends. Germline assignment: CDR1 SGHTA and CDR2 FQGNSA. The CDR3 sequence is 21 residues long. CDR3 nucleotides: TGTGCCAGCAGCTCCCGCCCTGCCAGGGCGACGAGATACTCTAGCACAGATACGCAGTATTTT. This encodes CASSSRPARATRYSSTDTQYF.

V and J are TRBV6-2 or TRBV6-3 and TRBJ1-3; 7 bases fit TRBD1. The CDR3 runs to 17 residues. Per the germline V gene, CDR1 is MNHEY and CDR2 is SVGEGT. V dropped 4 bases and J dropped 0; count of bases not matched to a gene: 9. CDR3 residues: CASSLIGTATSGNTIYF. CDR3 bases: TGTGCCAGCAGTTTGATCGGGACAGCAACCTCTGGAAACACCATATATTTT.

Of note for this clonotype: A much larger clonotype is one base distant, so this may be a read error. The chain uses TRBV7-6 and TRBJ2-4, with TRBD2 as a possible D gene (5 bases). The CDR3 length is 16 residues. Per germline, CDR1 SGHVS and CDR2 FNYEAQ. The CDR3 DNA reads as TGTGCCAGCAGCTTAGCGATACTCCTAGCCGAAAACATTCAGTACTTC. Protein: CASSLAILLAENIQYF.

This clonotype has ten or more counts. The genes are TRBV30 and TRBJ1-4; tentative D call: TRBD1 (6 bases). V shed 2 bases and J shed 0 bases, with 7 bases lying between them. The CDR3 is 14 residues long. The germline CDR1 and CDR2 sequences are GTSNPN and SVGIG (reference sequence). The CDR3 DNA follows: TGTGCCTGGAGTCGGACAGCAACTAATGAAAAACTGTTTTTT. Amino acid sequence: CAWSRTATNEKLFF.

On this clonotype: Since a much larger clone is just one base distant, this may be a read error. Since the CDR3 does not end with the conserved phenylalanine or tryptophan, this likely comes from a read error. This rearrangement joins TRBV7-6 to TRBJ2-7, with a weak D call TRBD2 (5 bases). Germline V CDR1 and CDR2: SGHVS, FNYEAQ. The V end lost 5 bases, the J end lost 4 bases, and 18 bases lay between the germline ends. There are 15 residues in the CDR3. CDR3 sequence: CASSPPPGFSYEQYS. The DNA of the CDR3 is TGTGCCAGCAGCCCGCCCCCGGGGTTTTCGTACGAGCAGTACTCC.

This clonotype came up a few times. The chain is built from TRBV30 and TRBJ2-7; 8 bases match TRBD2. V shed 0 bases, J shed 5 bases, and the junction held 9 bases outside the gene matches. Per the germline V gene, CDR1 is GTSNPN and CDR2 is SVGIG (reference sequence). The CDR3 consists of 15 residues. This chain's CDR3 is CAWSVAGAVVDEQYF. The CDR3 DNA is TGTGCCTGGAGTGTAGCGGGAGCGGTCGTGGACGAGCAGTACTTC.

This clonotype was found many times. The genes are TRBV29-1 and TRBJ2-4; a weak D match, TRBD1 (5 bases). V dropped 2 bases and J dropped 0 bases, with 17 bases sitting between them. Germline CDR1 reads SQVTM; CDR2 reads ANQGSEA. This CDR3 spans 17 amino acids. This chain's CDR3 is CSVENLEGVLAKNIQYF. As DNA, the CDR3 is TGCAGCGTTGAAAATCTAGAAGGGGTTTTAGCCAAAAACATTCAGTACTTC.

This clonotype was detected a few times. The CDR3 region has the DNA TGTGCCAGCAGTTTCCCTCCGGGACTAGCGGCTGAGCAGTTCTTC. Its protein product is CASSFPPGLAAEQFF. The chain carries TRBV6-2 or TRBV6-3 and TRBJ2-1; TRBD2 aligns across 11 bases. CDR1 is MNHEY and CDR2 is SVGEGT in the germline V gene. V shed 4 bases, J shed 9 bases, and the junction held 8 bases outside the gene matches. CDR3 size: 15 residues.

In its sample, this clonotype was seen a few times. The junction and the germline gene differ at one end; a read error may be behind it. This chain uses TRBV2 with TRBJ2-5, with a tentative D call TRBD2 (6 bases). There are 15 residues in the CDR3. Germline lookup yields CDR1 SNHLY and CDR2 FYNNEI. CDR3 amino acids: CASSVVWRDQEPQYF. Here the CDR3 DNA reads TGTGCCAGCAGTGTGGTATGGCGGGACCAAGAGCCCCAGTACTTC.

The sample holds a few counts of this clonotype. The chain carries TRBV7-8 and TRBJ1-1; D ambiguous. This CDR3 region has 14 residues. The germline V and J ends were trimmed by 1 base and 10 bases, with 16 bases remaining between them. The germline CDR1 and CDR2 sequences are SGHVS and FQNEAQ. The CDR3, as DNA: TGTGCCAGCAGCTTAGAGTGGACTCCGTTCGGAGCTTTCTTT. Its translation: CASSLEWTPFGAFF.

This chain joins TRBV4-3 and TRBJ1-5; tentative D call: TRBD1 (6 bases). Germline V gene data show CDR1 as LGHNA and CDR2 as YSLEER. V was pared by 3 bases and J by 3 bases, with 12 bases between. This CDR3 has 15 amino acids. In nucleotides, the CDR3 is TGCGCCAGCAGCCACGAGACAGGCGACAATCAGCCCCAGCATTTT. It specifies CASSHETGDNQPQHF.

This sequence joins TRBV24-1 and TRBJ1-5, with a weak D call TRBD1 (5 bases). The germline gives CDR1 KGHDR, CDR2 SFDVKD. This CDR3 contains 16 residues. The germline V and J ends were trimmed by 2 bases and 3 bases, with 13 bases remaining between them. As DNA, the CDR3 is TGTGCCACCAGTGATTCGAGGGGATATAACAATCAGCCCCAGCATTTT. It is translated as CATSDSRGYNNQPQHF.

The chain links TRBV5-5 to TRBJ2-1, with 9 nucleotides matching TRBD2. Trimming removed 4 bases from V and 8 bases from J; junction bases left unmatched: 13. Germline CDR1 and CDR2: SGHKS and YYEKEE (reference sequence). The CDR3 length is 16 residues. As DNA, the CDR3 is TGTGCCAGCAGCCTAGGTACTAGCGGGTATTGGGATGAGCAGTTCTTC. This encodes CASSLGTSGYWDEQFF.

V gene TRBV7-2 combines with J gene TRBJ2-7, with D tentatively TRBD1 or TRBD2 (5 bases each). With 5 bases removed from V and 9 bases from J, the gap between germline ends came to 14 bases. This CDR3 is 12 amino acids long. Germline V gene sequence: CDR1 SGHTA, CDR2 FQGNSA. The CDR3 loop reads CASSDEGRGQYF. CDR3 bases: TGTGCCAGCAGCGATGAGGGGAGAGGGCAGTACTTC.

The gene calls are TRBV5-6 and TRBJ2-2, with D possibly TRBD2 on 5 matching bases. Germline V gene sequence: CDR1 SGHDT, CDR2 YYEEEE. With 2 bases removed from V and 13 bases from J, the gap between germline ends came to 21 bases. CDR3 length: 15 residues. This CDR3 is CASSFFPSSSGRLFF. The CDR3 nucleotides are TGTGCCAGCAGCTTCTTCCCTAGCAGTTCCGGGCGGCTGTTTTTT.

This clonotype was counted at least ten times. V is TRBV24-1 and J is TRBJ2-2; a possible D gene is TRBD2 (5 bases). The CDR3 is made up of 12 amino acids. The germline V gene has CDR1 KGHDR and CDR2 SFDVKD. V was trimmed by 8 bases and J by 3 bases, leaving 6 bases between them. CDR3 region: CATKGDTGELFF. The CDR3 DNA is TGTGCCACCAAGGGAGACACCGGGGAGCTGTTTTTT.

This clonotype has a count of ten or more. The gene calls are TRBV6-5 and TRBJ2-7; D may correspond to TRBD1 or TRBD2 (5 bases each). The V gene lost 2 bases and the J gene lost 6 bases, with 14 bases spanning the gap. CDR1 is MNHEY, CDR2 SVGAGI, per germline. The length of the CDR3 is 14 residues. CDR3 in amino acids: CASSYLRDGSEQYF. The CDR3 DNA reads TGTGCCAGCAGTTACCTTCGGGACGGCAGCGAGCAGTACTTC.

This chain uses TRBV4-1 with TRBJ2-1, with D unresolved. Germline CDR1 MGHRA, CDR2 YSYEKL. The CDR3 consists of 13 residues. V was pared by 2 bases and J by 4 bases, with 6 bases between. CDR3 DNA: TGCGCCAGCAGCCAACTACCATACAATGAGCAGTTCTTC. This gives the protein CASSQLPYNEQFF.

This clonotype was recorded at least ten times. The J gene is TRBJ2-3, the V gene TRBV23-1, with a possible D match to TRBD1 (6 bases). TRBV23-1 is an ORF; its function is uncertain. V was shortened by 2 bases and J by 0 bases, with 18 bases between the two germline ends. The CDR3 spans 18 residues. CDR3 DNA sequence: TGCGCCAGCAGTCAAATCCGGGACATACTCCATAGCACAGATACGCAGTATTTT. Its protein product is CASSQIRDILHSTDTQYF.

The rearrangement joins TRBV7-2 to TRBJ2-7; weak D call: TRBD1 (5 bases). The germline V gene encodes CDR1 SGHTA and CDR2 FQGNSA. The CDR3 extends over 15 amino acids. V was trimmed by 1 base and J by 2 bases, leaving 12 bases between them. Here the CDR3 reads CASSLGLTVTYEQYF. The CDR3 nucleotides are TGTGCCAGCAGCTTAGGCCTGACAGTAACCTACGAGCAGTACTTC.

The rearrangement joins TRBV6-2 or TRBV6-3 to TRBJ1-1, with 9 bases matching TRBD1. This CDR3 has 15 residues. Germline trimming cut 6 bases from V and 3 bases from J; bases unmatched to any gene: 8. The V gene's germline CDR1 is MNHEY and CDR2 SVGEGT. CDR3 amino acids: CASRHTGTGYTEAFF. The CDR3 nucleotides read TGTGCCAGCAGACACACCGGGACAGGGTACACTGAAGCTTTCTTT.

This CDR3 is CASSAGAMEQFF. The CDR3 DNA is TGTGCCAGCAGCGCAGGAGCTATGGAGCAGTTCTTC. The V and J genes are TRBV7-9 and TRBJ2-1; D is ambiguous. Germline assignment: CDR1 SEHNR and CDR2 FQNEAQ (reference sequence). V dropped 5 bases and J dropped 10 bases, with 12 bases sitting between them. The CDR3 totals 12 residues.

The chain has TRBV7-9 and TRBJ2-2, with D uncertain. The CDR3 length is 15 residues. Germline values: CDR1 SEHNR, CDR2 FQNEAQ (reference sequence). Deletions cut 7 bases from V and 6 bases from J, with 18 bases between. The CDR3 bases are TGTGCCAGCACGCGGCCGGGCTTAGGATCCGGGGAGCTGTTTTTT. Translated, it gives CASTRPGLGSGELFF.

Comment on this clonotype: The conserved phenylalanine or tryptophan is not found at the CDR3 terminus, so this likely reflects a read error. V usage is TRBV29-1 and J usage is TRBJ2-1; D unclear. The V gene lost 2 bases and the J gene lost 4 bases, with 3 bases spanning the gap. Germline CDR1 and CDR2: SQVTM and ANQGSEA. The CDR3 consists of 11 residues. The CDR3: CSVEKYNEQFL. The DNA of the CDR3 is TGCAGCGTTGAAAAATACAATGAGCAGTTCCTC.